The source of this T cell receptor beta chain is a study of beta chain features in type 1 diabetes. Overall study findings and caveats: Sampled from patients, naive, central memory and Treg TCRB repertoires appeared more similar than those sampled from healthy donors.

Worth noting for this clone: What it binds is unknown.

Since all of the isolated RNA was reverse transcribed, expressed TCRB transcripts were what got sequenced. Generated by immunoSEQ multiplex PCR, the TCRdb table keeps only in-frame clones and is missing some. The sample holds 250,000 to 300,000 clones, about 7.8% seen once. This clonotype originated in a woman younger than 35 in good health. The sample taken for sequencing was central memory CD4+ T cells from blood.

The CDR3 bases are TGCGCCAGCAGCTGGGACAGGAACACCGGGGAGCTGTTTTTT. Its translation is CASSWDRNTGELFF. The rearrangement joins TRBV5-1 to TRBJ2-2; TRBD1 agrees at 7 bases. Germline values: CDR1 SGHRS, CDR2 YFSETQ. There are 14 residues in the CDR3. After removal of 3 bases from V and 1 base from J, the junction contained 0 bases not matched to a gene. The variable domain in full, with the rest retrieved from reference TRBV5-1 and TRBJ2-2, is KAGVTQTPRYLIKTRGQQVTLSCSPISGHRSVSWYQQTPGQGLQFLFEYFSETQRNKGNFPGRFSGRQFSNSRSEMNVSTLELGDSALYLCASSWDRNTGELFFGEGSRLTVL.